This T cell receptor beta chain was observed in a study of cytomegalovirus exposure and HLA in healthy donors. Trimming stripped 0 bases from V and 2 bases from J, with 10 bases between. This CDR3 is built from 15 residues. CDR1 and CDR2 (germline): MNHNS, SASEGT. Vbeta (60) and Jbeta (13) primers were used in the PCR. Generated by immunoSEQ multiplex PCR, the TCRdb table keeps only in-frame clones and is missing some. The data show 55,000 to 75,000 clones, around 72% seen once. Study-wide results and limits: Per a prior analysis, the majority of TCR beta V segments were productive roughly 90% or roughly 30% of the time. There were some V segments, including TRBV6-2 and TRBV6-3, excluded as indistinguishable.

Comment on this clone: Its cognate antigen is unknown.

The source material was PBMCs. This sequence joins TRBV6-1 and TRBJ1-1, with D possibly matching TRBD1 (5 bases). The clonotype originates from a woman in her thirties in good health and CMV-seropositive. This chain's CDR3 is CASSEAVGGNTEAFF. Here the CDR3 DNA reads TGTGCCAGCAGTGAAGCGGTGGGGGGTAACACTGAAGCTTTCTTT.